A selection of T cell receptor beta chains follows, all from one sample in a study of cytomegalovirus exposure and HLA in healthy donors. TCRdb's table, derived via immunoSEQ multiplex PCR, lists solely in-frame clones and lacks some. The profile shows around 39,000 clones, over 55% of them singletons. Sequenced material: PBMCs. All receptors come from a human donor in good health. CDR3s leave out the opening cysteine and the closing phenylalanine or tryptophan.

V gene,J gene,CDR3 protein
TRBV10-3,TRBJ1-5,AISETNSNQPQH
TRBV18,TRBJ1-2,ASSPQTVPGDGYT
TRBV2,TRBJ1-4,ASSEARGLGEKLF
TRBV7-2,TRBJ1-2,ASSTRTGPYYGYT
TRBV29-1,TRBJ2-1,SVSRGDYNEQF
TRBV5-1,TRBJ2-7,ASSLGRDYEQY
TRBV6-5,TRBJ2-7,ASSYSPQLTYEQY
TRBV7-2,TRBJ2-5,ASSFVSQETQY
TRBV5-5,TRBJ1-2,ASSLGTDYGYT
TRBV6-1,TRBJ2-5,ASRTGFMD
TRBV30,TRBJ2-7,AWSDLRGGGGQY
TRBV11-2,TRBJ2-6,ASSVTSSGANVLT
TRBV6-5,TRBJ1-6,ASSYSVYRGNSPLH
TRBV21-1,TRBJ2-7,ASSKGRASPGDEQY
TRBV6-5,TRBJ1-1,ASSPPGRGNTEAF
TRBV7-9,TRBJ2-3,ASSELAGGWDTQY
TRBV10-3,TRBJ1-1,AISWGRETEAF
TRBV2,TRBJ1-4,ASQNRGRSEKLF
TRBV5-4,TRBJ2-7,ASSARTGGPYEQY